One sample yielded the 2 T cell receptor beta chains listed below, sequenced in a study of T cell repertoires in aging, cancer and after chemotherapy. Rearranged V-D-J TRB sequences were amplified with a mixed TRB-A/B primer pool. MiXCR was run by TCRdb on the multiplex PCR reads, yielding one entry per CDR3 protein. The sample carries over 1,100 distinct CDR3 sequences, 35% to 45% recorded once. The template was genomic DNA from peripheral blood, not RNA. The sample taken for sequencing was blood. The receptors derive from a human donor with a solid tumor.

The chain joins TRBV18 to TRBJ2-3; unclear D gene. Germline V CDR1 and CDR2: KGHSH, LQKENI. V was shortened by 6 bases and J by 0 bases, with 4 bases between the two germline ends. There are 12 residues in the CDR3. CDR3 sequence: CASSRSTDTQYF. CDR3 in DNA: TGTGCCAGCTCCCGGAGCACAGATACGCAGTATTTT.

This clonotype is classed as large. The V and J genes are TRBV29-1 and TRBJ1-3, with 8 bases fitting TRBD1. Germline V gives CDR1 SQVTM, CDR2 ANQGSEA. The CDR3 sequence is 13 residues long. V lost 4 bases to trimming and J lost 4 bases; unmatched junction nucleotides: 3. The CDR3 here is CSVVQGAGNTIYF. CDR3 in DNA: TGCAGCGTTGTCCAGGGGGCGGGAAACACCATATATTTT.